The rows below give T cell receptor beta chains drawn from one sample of a study of T cell responses to AZD1222 COVID-19 vaccine. Only in-frame clones appear in the TCRdb table, and some are missing; sequencing was by immunoSEQ multiplex PCR. Here the sample spans 100,000 to 150,000 clones, more than 70% being singletons. The sequencing here drew on peripheral blood, taken 28 days after the second AZD1222 dose. The receptors stem from an adult who received the AZD1222 COVID-19 vaccine. The CDR3 runs from the conserved cysteine through the conserved F or W. Each record gives: D gene, J gene, V gene, clone size, CDR3 protein, CDR3 DNA. A D gene is named only where the DNA matches it firmly. Expanded clones get a size class; other rows say once, few or many, or leave the size out.

TRBD2 TRBJ2-5 TRBV24-1 . CATRGGTGETQYF TGTGCCACCCGGGGGGGCACAGGAGAGACCCAGTACTTC
. TRBJ1-2 TRBV13 few CASSLGQGGYTF TGTGCCAGCAGCTTAGGACAGGGAGGCTACACCTTC
TRBD1 TRBJ2-3 TRBV5-1 . CASSQTGYPDTQYF TGCGCCAGCAGCCAGACAGGGTACCCAGATACGCAGTATTTT
TRBD1 TRBJ1-4 TRBV30 . CAWNTGATEKLFF TGTGCCTGGAACACAGGGGCTACTGAAAAACTGTTTTTT
. TRBJ2-1 TRBV10-2 . CASSGPWYGEQFF TGCGCCAGCAGTGGCCCCTGGTACGGGGAGCAGTTCTTC
. TRBJ2-1 TRBV7-3 . CASSPSQTYNEQFF TGTGCCAGCAGCCCGTCGCAGACCTACAATGAGCAGTTCTTC
. TRBJ1-6 TRBV2 . CASPQGPNSPLHF TGTGCCAGCCCTCAGGGACCTAATTCACCCCTCCACTTT
TRBD2 TRBJ2-5 TRBV5-4 few CASSLGGRGGLETQYF TGTGCCAGCAGCTTGGGCGGACGGGGGGGATTGGAGACCCAGTACTTC
. TRBJ2-5 TRBV5-1 . CASIGPQETQYF TGCGCCAGCATAGGCCCCCAAGAGACCCAGTACTTC
. TRBJ2-6 TRBV30 . CAWANSGANVLTF TGTGCCTGGGCCAACTCTGGGGCCAACGTCCTGACTTTC
. TRBJ1-6 TRBV19 . CASSGGEDSAFYNSPLHF TGTGCCAGTAGCGGAGGAGAGGACAGTGCTTTCTATAATTCACCCCTCCACTTT
. TRBJ1-5 TRBV21-1 . CASNNLTGQGSYSNQPQHF TGTGCCAGCAACAACTTAACGGGACAGGGGTCTTATAGCAATCAGCCCCAGCATTTT
. TRBJ2-3 TRBV7-3 . CASSLTGPDTQYF TGTGCCAGCAGCTTAACAGGGCCAGATACGCAGTATTTT
. TRBJ2-3 TRBV7-8 . CASSLDPNTQYF TGTGCCAGCAGCTTAGATCCGAATACGCAGTATTTT
. TRBJ1-1 TRBV5-6 . CASSLEYGGRNTEAFF TGTGCCAGCAGCTTAGAGTATGGCGGCCGGAACACTGAAGCTTTCTTT
. TRBJ1-5 TRBV19 once CASSDPGPQHF TGTGCCAGTAGTGATCCCGGGCCCCAGCATTTT
. TRBJ1-5 TRBV24-1 . CATSDSPGQPQHF TGTGCCACCAGTGATTCCCCGGGGCAGCCCCAGCATTTT
. TRBJ2-1 TRBV28 few CASSLFDNEQFF TGTGCCAGCAGTTTGTTCGACAATGAGCAGTTCTTC
. TRBJ2-1 TRBV20-1 . CSASETGFQVGRHNEQFF TGCAGTGCTAGTGAAACAGGGTTTCAAGTCGGAAGACACAATGAGCAGTTCTTC
TRBD2 TRBJ2-7 TRBV6-2/TRBV6-3 . CASSKPSGRYEQYF TGTGCCAGCAGCAAACCTAGCGGTCGCTACGAGCAGTACTTC
TRBD1 TRBJ2-7 TRBV5-1 . CASSGTGRAYEQYF TGCGCCAGCAGCGGGACAGGCCGGGCCTACGAGCAGTACTTC
TRBD1 TRBJ1-1 TRBV15 . CATSANRGLWTEAFF TGTGCCACCAGCGCCAACAGGGGGCTTTGGACTGAAGCTTTCTTT
. TRBJ1-1 TRBV28 . CASSLYRPNTEAFF TGTGCCAGCAGTTTGTACCGACCGAACACTGAAGCTTTCTTT
. TRBJ1-5 TRBV12-5 . CASGPPVCEKPQHF TGTGCTAGTGGACCCCCAGTGTGTGAGAAGCCCCAGCATTTT
. TRBJ1-1 TRBV19 . CATSPTGRNMNTEAFF TGTGCCACCTCCCCTACAGGGAGGAACATGAACACTGAAGCTTTCTTT
. TRBJ1-4 TRBV3-1/TRBV3-2 . CASSQRLNEKLFF TGTGCCAGCAGCCAAAGGCTTAATGAAAAACTGTTTTTT
TRBD1 TRBJ2-7 TRBV6-5 . CASYPNRGGGYEQYF TGTGCCAGCTATCCTAACAGGGGCGGTGGCTACGAGCAGTACTTC
TRBD2 TRBJ2-5 TRBV30 . CAWSVLSSGEETQYF TGTGCCTGGAGTGTACTGTCTAGCGGGGAAGAGACCCAGTACTTC
. TRBJ2-2 TRBV5-1 . CASSFSGGLGGGELFF TGCGCCAGCAGCTTTTCTGGAGGGCTCGGGGGCGGGGAGCTGTTTTTT
TRBD1 TRBJ1-1 TRBV4-1 . CASSRGQGGDTEAFF TGCGCCAGCAGCCGGGGACAGGGAGGGGACACTGAAGCTTTCTTT
. TRBJ2-2 TRBV29-1 few CRAETGELFF TGCAGGGCGGAGACCGGGGAGCTGTTTTTT
. TRBJ1-5 TRBV20-1 . CSASTAVEGNQPQHF TGCAGTGCTAGTACGGCCGTCGAGGGTAATCAGCCCCAGCATTTT
. TRBJ1-1 TRBV6-5 . CASSWGRERFAEAFF TGTGCCAGCAGTTGGGGCCGGGAGAGATTTGCTGAAGCTTTCTTT
. TRBJ2-1 TRBV28 . CASTEDSYNEQFF TGTGCCAGCACTGAGGACAGCTACAATGAGCAGTTCTTC
. TRBJ1-5 TRBV10-2 . CASSDMRAQPQHF TGCGCCAGCAGTGATATGAGGGCCCAGCCCCAGCATTTT
. TRBJ1-1 TRBV3-1/TRBV3-2 . CASSQWGGMNTEAFF TGTGCCAGCAGCCAATGGGGGGGGATGAACACTGAAGCTTTCTTT
. TRBJ1-5 TRBV19 . CASSIDRNSNQPQHF TGTGCCAGTAGTATAGACCGGAATAGCAATCAGCCCCAGCATTTT
. TRBJ2-7 TRBV6-5 . CASSYSSGYYEQYF TGTGCCAGCAGTTACTCTAGCGGCTACTACGAGCAGTACTTC
. TRBJ2-2 TRBV6-5 . CASSMGYTGELFF TGTGCCAGCAGTATGGGCTACACCGGGGAGCTGTTTTTT
. TRBJ2-3 TRBV6-5 . CASSPGRTGTDTQYF TGTGCCAGCAGTCCGGGGCGGACCGGCACAGATACGCAGTATTTT
TRBD1 TRBJ2-1 TRBV19 . CASSTPTGALNEQFF TGTGCCAGTAGTACCCCGACAGGGGCGTTGAATGAGCAGTTCTTC
TRBD1 TRBJ1-2 TRBV10-3 . CAISEGSTGPGFYGYTF TGTGCCATCAGTGAGGGTTCGACAGGGCCGGGGTTCTATGGCTACACCTTC
. TRBJ2-5 TRBV5-1 . CASSLAGAGETQYF TGCGCCAGCAGCCTGGCGGGGGCGGGGGAGACCCAGTACTTC
TRBD1 TRBJ1-4 TRBV27 . CASSRTGGTPDLNEKLFF TGTGCCAGCAGTCGGACAGGGGGCACCCCAGACCTTAATGAAAAACTGTTTTTT
TRBD1 TRBJ1-5 TRBV27 few CASSRQGMDQPQHF TGTGCCAGCAGTCGACAGGGTATGGATCAGCCCCAGCATTTT
. TRBJ1-6 TRBV6-6 . CASMTQGYNSPLHF TGTGCCAGCATGACTCAGGGGTATAATTCACCCCTCCACTTT
. TRBJ1-5 TRBV4-1 . CASSQLQFNSNQPQHF TGCGCCAGCAGCCAACTCCAGTTCAATAGCAATCAGCCCCAGCATTTT
. TRBJ1-2 TRBV5-8 . CASSPLTEGYTF TGTGCCAGCAGCCCACTGACAGAAGGCTACACCTTC
TRBD2 TRBJ2-5 TRBV2 . CASSEGASGPVGETQYF TGTGCCAGCAGTGAGGGGGCTAGCGGGCCGGTCGGGGAGACCCAGTACTTC